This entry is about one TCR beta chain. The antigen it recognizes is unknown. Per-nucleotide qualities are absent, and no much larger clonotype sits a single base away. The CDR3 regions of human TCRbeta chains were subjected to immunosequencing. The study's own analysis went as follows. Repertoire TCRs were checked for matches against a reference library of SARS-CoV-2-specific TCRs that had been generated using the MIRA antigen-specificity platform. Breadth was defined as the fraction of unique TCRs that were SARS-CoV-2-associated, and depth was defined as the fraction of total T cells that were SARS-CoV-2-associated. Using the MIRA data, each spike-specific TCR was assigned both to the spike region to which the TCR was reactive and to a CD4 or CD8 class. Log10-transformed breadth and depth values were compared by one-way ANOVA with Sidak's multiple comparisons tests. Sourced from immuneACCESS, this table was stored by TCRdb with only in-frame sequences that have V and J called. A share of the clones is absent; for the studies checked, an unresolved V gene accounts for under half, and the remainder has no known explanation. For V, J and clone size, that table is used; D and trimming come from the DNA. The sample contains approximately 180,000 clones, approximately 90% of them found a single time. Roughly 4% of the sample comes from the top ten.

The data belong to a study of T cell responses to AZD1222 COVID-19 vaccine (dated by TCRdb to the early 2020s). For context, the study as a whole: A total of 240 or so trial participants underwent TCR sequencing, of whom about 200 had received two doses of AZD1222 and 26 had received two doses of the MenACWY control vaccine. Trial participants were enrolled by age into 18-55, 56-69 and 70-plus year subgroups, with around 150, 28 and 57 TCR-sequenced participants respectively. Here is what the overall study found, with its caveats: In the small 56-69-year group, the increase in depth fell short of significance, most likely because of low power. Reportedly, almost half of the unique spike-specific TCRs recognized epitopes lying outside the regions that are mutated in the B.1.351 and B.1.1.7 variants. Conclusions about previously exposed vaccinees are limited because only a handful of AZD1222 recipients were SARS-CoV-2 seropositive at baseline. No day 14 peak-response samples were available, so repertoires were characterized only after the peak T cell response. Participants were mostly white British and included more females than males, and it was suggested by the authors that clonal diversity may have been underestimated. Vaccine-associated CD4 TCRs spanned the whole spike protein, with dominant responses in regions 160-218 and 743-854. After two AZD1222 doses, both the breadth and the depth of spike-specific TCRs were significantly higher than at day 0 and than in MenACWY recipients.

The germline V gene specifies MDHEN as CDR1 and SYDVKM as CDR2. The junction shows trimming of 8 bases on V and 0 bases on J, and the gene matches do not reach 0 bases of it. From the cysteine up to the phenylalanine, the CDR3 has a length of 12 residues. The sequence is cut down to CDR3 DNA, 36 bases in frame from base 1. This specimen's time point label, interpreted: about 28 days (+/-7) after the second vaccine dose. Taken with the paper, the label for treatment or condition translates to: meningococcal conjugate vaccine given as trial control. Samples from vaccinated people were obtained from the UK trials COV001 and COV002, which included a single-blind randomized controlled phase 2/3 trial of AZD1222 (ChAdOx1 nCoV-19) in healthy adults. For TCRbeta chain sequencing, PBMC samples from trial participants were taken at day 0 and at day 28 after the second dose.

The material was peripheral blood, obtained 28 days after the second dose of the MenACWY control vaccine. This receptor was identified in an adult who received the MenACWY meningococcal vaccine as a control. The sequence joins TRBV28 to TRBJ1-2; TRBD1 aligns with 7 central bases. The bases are TGTGCCAGCGGGACAGCTAACTATGGCTACACCTTC. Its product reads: CASGTANYGYTF.